A single T cell receptor beta chain is shown here with its context. The antigen it binds to is not known. Base qualities are not provided; no much larger clone lies one nucleotide away. The sample's time point, from its label and the paper: individuals recovered from natural SARS-CoV-2 infection. These data come from a study of Ad26.COV2.S vaccination and SARS-CoV-2 variants (dated by TCRdb to the early 2020s). About the full investigation: The specificity and breadth of SARS-CoV-2-reactive T cell receptors after Ad26.COV2.S vaccination were assessed by TCRbeta repertoire sequencing. A total of 32 samples were included in the TCR-sequenced set, comprising around 19 Ad26.COV2.S vaccine recipients, 5 placebo recipients and 8 SARS-CoV-2 convalescent individuals.

TCRbeta CDR3 regions were sequenced with the immunoSEQ Assay. After extraction, genomic DNA underwent amplification by bias-controlled multiplex PCR, followed by high-throughput sequencing. The paper's processing steps were these. To quantify the absolute abundance of every unique TCRbeta CDR3 region, sequences were collapsed and filtered. T cell fraction was estimated by normalizing TCRbeta template counts to usable DNA, with usable DNA measured through amplification of reference genes found in all nucleated cells. Repertoire TCRs were annotated as SARS-CoV-2-specific by exact matching of V gene, CDR3 amino acid sequence and J gene to a known reactive TCR set. The reference SARS-CoV-2 TCR set came from MIRA and was filtered for enrichment in COVID-19-positive ImmuneCODE repertoires, removing public or cross-reactive TCRs. Drawing on the MIRA antigens, annotated TCRs were analysed further at the level of specific ORF or position within ORF. Depth was the summed frequency of annotated unique rearrangements, while breadth was defined as annotated unique rearrangements over total unique productive rearrangements. TCR breadth was compared between groups using two-sided Wilcoxon rank-sum tests. The table comes from immuneACCESS by way of TCRdb, which keeps in-frame sequences with V and J called. Part of the clones is missing from these tables; in studies checked, under half for an unresolved V gene and the rest for unknown reasons. The V and J calls and clone size were taken over from that table, and D and trimming were inferred from the DNA. The sample records fewer than 150,000 clones, 75% to 90% of which are singletons. 4% to 6% of the sample rests with the top ten.

What the authors observed across the whole study: Higher spike-specific TCR breadth was observed in Ad26.COV2.S recipients than in placebo recipients (P = 0.0014). Vaccine and placebo recipients had similar non-spike TCR breadth, a finding consistent with the vaccine containing only spike. According to the authors, total T cell responses may have been underestimated by the TCR breadth and depth analyses. After vaccination, spike-specific CD8+ and CD4+ T cell responses were reported to show substantial breadth.

This sequence was found in a human donor who had recovered from COVID-19. Sequenced here: peripheral blood, sampled after recovery from COVID-19.

The base sequence is TGTGCCAGCAGCTCCCCGATCGGGGGTTACGAGCAGTACTTC. It encodes CASSSPIGGYEQYF. The rearrangement joined TRBV7-2 to TRBJ2-7; tentative D gene TRBD2, with 6 bases matching. V loses 4 bases, J loses 4 bases, and the germline ends lie 14 bases apart. CDR1 is given as SGHTA and CDR2 as FQGNSA, both from the germline V gene. The CDR3 measures 14 amino acids from cysteine to phenylalanine. The retained sequence is limited to the CDR3, 42 bases, with the frame set at the first base.